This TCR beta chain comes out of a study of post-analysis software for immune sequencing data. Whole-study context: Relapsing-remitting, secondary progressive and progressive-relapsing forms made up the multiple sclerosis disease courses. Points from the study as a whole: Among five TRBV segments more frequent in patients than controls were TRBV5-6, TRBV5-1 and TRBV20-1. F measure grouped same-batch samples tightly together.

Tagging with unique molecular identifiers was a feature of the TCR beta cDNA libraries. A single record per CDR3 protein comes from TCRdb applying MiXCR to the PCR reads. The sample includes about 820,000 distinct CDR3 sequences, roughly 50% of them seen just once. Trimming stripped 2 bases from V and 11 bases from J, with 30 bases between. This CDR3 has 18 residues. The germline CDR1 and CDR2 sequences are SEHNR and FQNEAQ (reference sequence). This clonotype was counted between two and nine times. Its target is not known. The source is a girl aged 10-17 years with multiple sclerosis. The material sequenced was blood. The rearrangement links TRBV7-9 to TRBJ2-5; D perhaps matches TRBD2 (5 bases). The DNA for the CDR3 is TGTGCCAGCAGCTTATATGCCGGGGTTGCGCCAAGCTCCAAAGAGCAGTACTTC. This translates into CASSLYAGVAPSSKEQYF.